What follows describes a single T cell receptor beta chain. Its antigen is undetermined. The CDR3 is cut off 3 residues early in the read; its end comes from the germline J gene. These data originate in a study of T cells in women clearing cervical HPV infection. The CDR3 is made up of 18 amino acids. V was pared by 2 bases and J by 1 base, with 10 bases of the junction left unmatched. Per germline, CDR1 DFQATT and CDR2 SNEGSKA (reference sequence). The assay was immunoSEQ multiplex PCR, and TCRdb's table has in-frame clones only and misses some. This sample's table has approximately 49,000 clones. Overall study findings and caveats: CIN3+ cases had significantly higher TCR richness than controls; evenness did not differ.

The receptor's source is a woman between 18 and 70 years old with a cervical HPV16 infection that either progressed to CIN3+ or cleared (not recorded which). The V gene is TRBV20-1, the J gene TRBJ2-7; 14 bases fit TRBD2. Sequenced material: blood buffy coat. CDR3 in amino acids: CSARSIGTSGRGSYEQYF. The sequenced part of the CDR3 DNA is TGCAGTGCTAGAAGCATCGGGACTAGCGGGAGAGGTTCCTACGAG.